This T cell receptor beta chain was profiled in a study of yellow fever vaccine responses in identical twins. This CDR3 comprises 16 residues. Germline V CDR1 and CDR2: MDHEN, SYDVKM. With 6 bases clipped from V and 4 bases from J, the junction kept 6 bases outside the gene matches. For this clonotype: What it recognizes is unknown.

TCRdb re-analysed the RT-PCR reads in MiXCR, keeping a single row per CDR3 protein. The sample records over 1,000 distinct CDR3 sequences, approximately 79% being singletons. Study-level findings and limits: Twins showed a vaccine T cell response that reportedly seemed partly convergent, partly personalized.

This clonotype originated in a female donor who received the yellow fever vaccine. The material sequenced was T cells from blood (PBMCs), unsorted or a sorted subset (not recorded which), taken before or after yellow fever vaccination (not recorded which). This chain uses TRBV28 with TRBJ2-1, with 13 bases lining up with TRBD2. For the CDR3, the DNA is TGTGCCAGCAGCTATTGGACTAGCGGGAGTTACAATGAGCAGTTCTTC. It codes for CASSYWTSGSYNEQFF.